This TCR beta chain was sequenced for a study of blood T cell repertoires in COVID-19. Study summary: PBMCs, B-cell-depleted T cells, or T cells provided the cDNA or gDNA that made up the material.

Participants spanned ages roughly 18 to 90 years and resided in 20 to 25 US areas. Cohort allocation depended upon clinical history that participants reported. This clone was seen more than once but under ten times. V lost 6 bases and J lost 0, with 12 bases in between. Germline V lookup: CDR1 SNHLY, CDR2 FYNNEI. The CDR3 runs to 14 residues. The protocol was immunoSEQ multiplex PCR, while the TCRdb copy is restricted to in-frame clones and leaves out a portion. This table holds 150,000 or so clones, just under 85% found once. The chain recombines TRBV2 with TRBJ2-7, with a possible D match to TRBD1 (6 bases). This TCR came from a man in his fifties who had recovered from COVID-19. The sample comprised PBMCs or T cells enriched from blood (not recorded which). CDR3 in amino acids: CASSRTVISYEQYF. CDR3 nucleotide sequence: TGTGCCAGCAGCAGGACAGTAATCTCCTACGAGCAGTACTTC.